One and the same sample provided the 30 T cell receptor beta chains below, sequenced in a study of T cell responses to AZD1222 COVID-19 vaccine. Repertoires were generated with immunoSEQ multiplex PCR, while TCRdb's copy carries only in-frame clones and drops some. Here the sample spans about 91,000 clones, more than 85% being singletons. Sequencing was performed on peripheral blood, taken 28 days after the second AZD1222 dose. Source of these receptors: an adult who received the AZD1222 COVID-19 vaccine.

The chain has TRBV19 and TRBJ2-3; D ambiguous. The CDR3 totals 14 residues. Trimming stripped 5 bases from V and 2 bases from J, with 11 bases between. Germline V gene lookup returns CDR1 LNHDA and CDR2 SQIVND (reference sequence). CDR3 sequence reads: CASSWADLTDTQYF. CDR3 sequence (DNA): TGTGCCAGTAGTTGGGCAGATCTCACAGATACGCAGTATTTT.

The chain joins TRBV28 to TRBJ1-5, with a possible D match to TRBD1 (6 bases). CDR3 length equals 14 residues. The V end lost 3 bases, the J end lost 5 bases, and 11 bases lay between the germline ends. Germline V gene lookup returns CDR1 MDHEN and CDR2 SYDVKM. The CDR3 bases are TGTGCCAGCAGTTTTCGGCCAGGGGATCAGCCCCAGCATTTT. Protein sequence: CASSFRPGDQPQHF. The full variable domain, its missing parts supplied by reference TRBV28 and TRBJ1-5, is DVKVTQSSRYLVKRTGEKVFLECVQDMDHENMFWYRQDPGLGLRLIYFSYDVKMKEKGDIPEGYSVSREKKERFSLILESASTNQTSMYLCASSFRPGDQPQHFGDGTRLSIL.

The chain joins TRBV10-3 to TRBJ1-1; the match to TRBD1 covers 8 bases. V was clipped by 4 bases and J by 7 bases; unmatched bases: 5. CDR3 length: 13 residues. In germline, CDR1 is ENHRY, CDR2 SYGVKD. The CDR3 region has the DNA TGTGCCATCAGTGGGGGGACAGGAGTTGAAGCTTTCTTT. Residues: CAISGGTGVEAFF.

A few counts support this clone. The CDR3 here is CASSWVAGGLAKNIQYF. The CDR3 coding sequence is TGTGCCAGCAGCTGGGTAGCGGGGGGCCTAGCCAAAAACATTCAGTACTTC. The V and J genes are TRBV5-8 and TRBJ2-4; 10 bases are a match to TRBD2. The CDR3 covers 17 residues. Looked up from germline, CDR1 is SGHTS and CDR2 is YDEGEE. V was pared by 3 bases and J by 0 bases, with 6 bases of the junction left unmatched. Filled out from reference TRBV5-8 and TRBJ2-4, the complete variable domain reads EAGVTQSPTHLIKTRGQQATLRCSPISGHTSVYWYQQALGLGLQFLLWYDEGEERNRGNFPPRFSGRQFPNYSSELNVNALELEDSALYLCASSWVAGGLAKNIQYFGAGTRLSVL.

The chain has TRBV14 and TRBJ2-7; TRBD2 matches 10 bases. CDR3 length: 18 amino acids. The V and J ends lost 0 bases and 2 bases, in that order; junction bases with no gene match: 10. Germline assignment: CDR1 SGHDN and CDR2 FVKESK. CDR3 sequence: CASSQDRTSGAQTYEQYF. CDR3 bases: TGTGCCAGCAGCCAAGATCGCACTAGCGGGGCTCAGACCTACGAGCAGTACTTC.

The chain joins TRBV5-4 to TRBJ1-6; the match to TRBD1 covers 9 bases. CDR1 is SGHNT and CDR2 is YYREEE in the germline V gene (reference sequence). CDR3 length: 15 amino acids. The V and J ends lost 1 base and 7 bases, in that order; junction bases with no gene match: 3. The CDR3 sequence: CASSLRQGGNSPLHF. In nucleotides, the CDR3 is TGTGCCAGCAGCTTGAGACAGGGGGGGAATTCACCCCTCCACTTT.

This chain uses TRBV14 with TRBJ2-6; no clear D. V dropped 4 bases and J dropped 0 bases, with 4 bases sitting between them. The germline V gene encodes CDR1 SGHDN and CDR2 FVKESK. There are 14 residues in the CDR3. CDR3: CASSLPSGANVLTF. CDR3 in DNA: TGTGCCAGCAGCCTCCCCTCTGGGGCCAACGTCCTGACTTTC.

The chain combines TRBV7-9 with TRBJ1-3; TRBD1 might be the D (6 bases). Germline assignment: CDR1 SEHNR and CDR2 FQNEAQ (reference sequence). V dropped 5 bases and J dropped 0 bases, with 11 bases sitting between them. The CDR3 is made up of 15 amino acids. The CDR3 loop is CASSRQGSSGNTIYF. CDR3 bases: TGTGCCAGCAGCCGCCAGGGGAGCTCTGGAAACACCATATATTTT.

The rearrangement links TRBV5-1 to TRBJ1-1; a possible D gene is TRBD1 (6 bases). V was trimmed by 5 bases and J by 6 bases, leaving 20 bases between them. Germline CDR1 reads SGHRS; CDR2 reads YFSETQ. This CDR3 contains 15 residues. CDR3 loop: CASRETGTSGAEAFF. In nucleotides, the CDR3 is TGCGCCAGCAGAGAGACAGGTACTTCTGGGGCTGAAGCTTTCTTT.

This chain links TRBV5-1 with TRBJ2-7, with D tentatively TRBD2 (5 bases). This CDR3 spans 13 amino acids. With 5 bases removed from V and 5 bases from J, the gap between germline ends came to 14 bases. The germline V gene has CDR1 SGHRS and CDR2 YFSETQ. CDR3 bases: TGCGCCAGCAGTCTGACGGGATTCAACGAGCAGTACTTC. This translates into CASSLTGFNEQYF.

CDR3 sequence: CASSLVPGPYEQYF. The CDR3, as DNA: TGTGCCAGCAGCTTGGTCCCGGGGCCCTACGAGCAGTACTTC. This sequence joins TRBV5-8 and TRBJ2-7; D is possibly TRBD1 or TRBD2 (5 bases each). The V end lost 0 bases, the J end lost 2 bases, and 9 bases lay between the germline ends. This CDR3 spans 14 amino acids. Germline lookup yields CDR1 SGHTS and CDR2 YDEGEE. The full variable domain, its missing parts supplied by reference TRBV5-8 and TRBJ2-7, is EAGVTQSPTHLIKTRGQQATLRCSPISGHTSVYWYQQALGLGLQFLLWYDEGEERNRGNFPPRFSGRQFPNYSSELNVNALELEDSALYLCASSLVPGPYEQYFGPGTRLTVT.

The rearrangement links TRBV19 to TRBJ1-4, with D unresolved. The V end lost 3 bases, the J end lost 7 bases, and 15 bases lay between the germline ends. This CDR3 is built from 15 residues. Germline V gene data show CDR1 as LNHDA and CDR2 as SQIVND (reference sequence). CDR3 region: CASSILNQVVEKLFF. The CDR3 DNA reads TGTGCCAGTAGTATCCTAAACCAGGTGGTTGAAAAACTGTTTTTT.

V and J are TRBV7-9 and TRBJ2-4; 7 nucleotides align to TRBD2. This CDR3 has 18 residues. CDR1 and CDR2 (germline): SEHNR, FQNEAQ (reference sequence). After removal of 0 bases from V and 0 bases from J, the junction contained 8 bases not matched to a gene. CDR3 nucleotides: TGTGCCAGCAGCTTAGCCGGGGAGGGCGGGCAAGCCAAAAACATTCAGTACTTC. It is translated as CASSLAGEGGQAKNIQYF.

This chain connects TRBV3-1 (or the pseudogene TRBV3-2) to TRBJ1-1; D ambiguous. Germline CDR1 and CDR2: LGHDT and YNNKEL (reference sequence). The V and J ends lost 4 bases and 3 bases respectively, with 12 bases between them. CDR3 size: 14 residues. The CDR3 coding sequence is TGTGCCAGCAGCCCCCTTACTGGGGACACTGAAGCTTTCTTT. This sequence encodes CASSPLTGDTEAFF.

The chain carries TRBV15 and TRBJ2-4, with a tentative D call TRBD2 (6 bases). V dropped 5 bases and J dropped 0 bases, with 23 bases sitting between them. Germline CDR1 reads LNHNV; CDR2 reads YYDKDF (reference sequence). CDR3 size: 19 residues. The CDR3 sequence is CATSSTPGRPSLAKNIQYF. The CDR3 coding sequence is TGTGCCACCAGCTCCACGCCAGGGAGGCCCTCCTTAGCCAAAAACATTCAGTACTTC.

The genes are TRBV19 and TRBJ1-1, with D unresolved. The ends were cut back, 7 bases at V and 6 bases at J, with 18 bases in the middle. The CDR3 sequence is 14 residues long. Germline V gene data show CDR1 as LNHDA and CDR2 as SQIVND (reference sequence). Here the CDR3 reads CASTQSTRSSEAFF. The DNA for the CDR3 is TGTGCCAGTACCCAATCGACCCGGTCTTCTGAAGCTTTCTTT.

The V and J genes are TRBV2 and TRBJ1-2; 7 bases align to TRBD1. This CDR3 has 15 residues. V shed 5 bases and J 3 bases; nucleotides not matched to a gene: 9. Germline V CDR1 and CDR2: SNHLY, FYNNEI. The CDR3 DNA reads as TGTGCCAGCAGTATCCCGGAGGGGGCGCACTATGGCTACACCTTC. Residues: CASSIPEGAHYGYTF. The whole variable domain, remainder taken from reference TRBV2 and TRBJ1-2, is EPEVTQTPSHQVTQMGQEVILRCVPISNHLYFYWYRQILGQKVEFLVSFYNNEISEKSEIFDDQFSVERPDGSNFTLKIRSTKLEDSAMYFCASSIPEGAHYGYTFGSGTRLTVV.

J is TRBJ1-1 and V is TRBV7-9; D unresolved. V lost 5 bases, J lost 5 bases, and 9 bases lay in between. Germline loops: CDR1 SEHNR, CDR2 FQNEAQ (reference sequence). The length of the CDR3 is 12 residues. The CDR3 here is CASSLERTEAFF. In DNA, the CDR3 is TGTGCCAGCAGCCTAGAGCGTACTGAAGCTTTCTTT. The full variable domain, with the rest looked up from reference TRBV7-9 and TRBJ1-1, is DTGVSQNPRHKITKRGQNVTFRCDPISEHNRLYWYRQTLGQGPEFLTYFQNEAQLEKSRLLSDRFSAERPKGSFSTLEIQRTEQGDSAMYLCASSLERTEAFFGQGTRLTVV.

The CDR3: CASSEGQYATNEKLFF. CDR3 nucleotides: TGCGCCAGCAGCGAGGGACAGTATGCAACTAATGAAAAACTGTTTTTT. V usage is TRBV5-1 and J usage is TRBJ1-4; TRBD1 aligns across 7 bases. This CDR3 comprises 16 residues. The germline V gene has CDR1 SGHRS and CDR2 YFSETQ. V trimming: 4 bases; J trimming: 0 bases; junction bases outside the gene matches: 6.

The chain couples TRBV4-2 to TRBJ1-1; TRBD1 aligns across 10 bases. Per the germline V gene, CDR1 is LGHNA and CDR2 is YNFKEQ. J lost 11 bases, V lost 5 bases, and 5 bases had no gene match. This CDR3 contains 12 residues. The CDR3 DNA reads TGTGCCAGCAGCTGGGGACAGGGGATGGCTTTCTTT. Amino acid sequence: CASSWGQGMAFF.

V usage is TRBV19 and J usage is TRBJ1-2; D is possibly TRBD1 (6 bases). The CDR3 covers 13 residues. Trimming took off 3 bases at V and 2 bases at J, with 7 bases between the two ends. CDR1 and CDR2 from the germline V gene are LNHDA and SQIVND (reference sequence). The CDR3 coding sequence is TGTGCCAGTAGTATGAGGGGGAACTATGGCTACACCTTC. It specifies CASSMRGNYGYTF.

The V call is TRBV7-7, the J call TRBJ2-1; D assignment may be TRBD1 or TRBD2 (6 bases each). The CDR3 length is 15 residues. From germline, CDR1 is SSHAT and CDR2 FNYEAQ (reference sequence). Trimming took 2 bases from V and 10 from J, leaving 18 bases between them. The CDR3 DNA follows: TGTGCCAGCAGCTTACAAGTTCCGGGGGCAGGGGAGCAGTTCTTC. It yields the protein CASSLQVPGAGEQFF.

The chain recombines TRBV13 with TRBJ1-1, with D tentatively TRBD1 (5 bases). Germline assignment: CDR1 PRHDT and CDR2 FYEKMQ (reference sequence). This CDR3 spans 15 amino acids. V lost 1 base to trimming and J lost 1 base, with 10 bases between them. CDR3 loop: CASSLAGGRNTEAFF. Written as DNA, the CDR3 is TGTGCCAGCAGCTTAGCCGGGGGGAGGAACACTGAAGCTTTCTTT. The full variable domain, with the rest looked up from reference TRBV13 and TRBJ1-1, is AAGVIQSPRHLIKEKRETATLKCYPIPRHDTVYWYQQGPGQDPQFLISFYEKMQSDKGSIPDRFSAQQFSDYHSELNMSSLELGDSALYFCASSLAGGRNTEAFFGQGTRLTVV.

The chain combines TRBV5-6 with TRBJ1-5; no definite D call. The CDR3 is 13 amino acids. The V gene lost 2 bases and the J gene lost 2 bases, with 5 bases spanning the gap. Germline CDR1 is SGHDT and CDR2 is YYEEEE. Here the CDR3 reads CASSFSRNQPQHF. The CDR3 DNA reads TGTGCCAGCAGCTTTTCGCGCAATCAGCCCCAGCATTTT.

This chain links TRBV20-1 with TRBJ2-6; D uncertain. This CDR3 spans 12 amino acids. Germline V lookup: CDR1 DFQATT, CDR2 SNEGSKA (reference sequence). Trimming pared 3 bases from V and 6 bases from J, leaving 6 bases between. The CDR3 spells CSASSVANVLTF. The DNA of the CDR3 is TGCAGTGCTAGTTCCGTGGCCAACGTCCTGACTTTC.

The chain recombines TRBV11-3 with TRBJ1-1, with D perhaps TRBD1 (5 bases). V was shortened by 2 bases and J by 5 bases, with 6 bases between the two germline ends. There are 12 residues in the CDR3. Germline V CDR1 and CDR2: SGHNT, YENEEA. CDR3 residues: CASSLRGTEAFF. CDR3 DNA sequence: TGTGCCAGCAGCTTACGGGGGACTGAAGCTTTCTTT.

V usage is TRBV6-5 and J usage is TRBJ1-5; D is possibly TRBD1 (5 bases). The length of the CDR3 is 13 residues. Trimming cost V 8 bases and J 1 base, with 9 bases left between them. CDR1 is MNHEY, CDR2 SVGAGI, per germline. The CDR3 bases are TGTGCCAGCTCCCGGGGGAGCAATCAGCCCCAGCATTTT. This encodes CASSRGSNQPQHF.

The chain couples TRBV5-4 to TRBJ1-4, with D uncertain. The length of the CDR3 is 13 residues. V shed 4 bases and J shed 4 bases, with 8 bases lying between them. The germline gives CDR1 SGHNT, CDR2 YYREEE (reference sequence). CDR3 residues: CASSPGNNEKLFF. The CDR3 DNA is TGTGCCAGCAGCCCGGGAAATAATGAAAAACTGTTTTTT. Full variable domain (rest looked up from reference TRBV5-4 and TRBJ1-4): ETGVTQSPTHLIKTRGQQVTLRCSSQSGHNTVSWYQQALGQGPQFIFQYYREEENGRGNFPPRFSGLQFPNYSSELNVNALELDDSALYLCASSPGNNEKLFFGSGTQLSVL.

The rearrangement links TRBV11-3 to TRBJ2-5; 7 bases fit TRBD2. Per germline, CDR1 SGHNT and CDR2 YENEEA. The CDR3 extends over 14 amino acids. The V segment lost 3 bases and the J segment 3 bases; nucleotides outside the gene matches: 4. The CDR3 loop reads CASSFLAAKETQYF. CDR3 sequence (DNA): TGTGCCAGCAGCTTCCTAGCGGCTAAAGAGACCCAGTACTTC.

This chain joins TRBV2 and TRBJ1-3; TRBD1 might be the D (5 bases). The CDR3 runs to 16 residues. Germline assignment: CDR1 SNHLY and CDR2 FYNNEI. Trimming removed 6 bases at V and 1 base at J, with 16 bases between. The CDR3 loop reads CASSTYYDSSGNTIYF. The CDR3 nucleotides are TGTGCCAGCAGCACCTATTACGACAGTTCTGGAAACACCATATATTTT.